The 2 T cell receptor beta chains below come from one sample, sequenced in a study of T cell repertoires in cytomegalovirus infection. One entry per CDR3 protein, called by TCRdb with MiXCR from the reads. Among some 300,000 distinct CDR3 sequences listed, roughly 13% were seen once. Sequencing was done on a sample of PBMCs. The receptors were sampled from a human donor in good health (CMV status not recorded). Some clones in this sample may be carry-over from other donors' samples.

The J gene is TRBJ1-4, the V gene TRBV28, with 7 bases matching TRBD1. Germline-derived CDR1 and CDR2 are MDHEN and SYDVKM. This CDR3 is built from 16 residues. J gave up 0 bases and V 2 bases, and 3 bases lay outside the gene matches. The chain's CDR3 is CASSLAGTATNEKLFF. CDR3 DNA: TGTGCCAGCAGTTTAGCCGGGACAGCAACTAATGAAAAACTGTTTTTT.

This clonotype was detected many times. V and J are TRBV6-1 and TRBJ2-3; weak D call: TRBD2 (6 bases). The CDR3 is made up of 16 amino acids. Germline assignment: CDR1 MNHNS and CDR2 SASEGT. Trimming removed 2 bases from V and 1 base from J, with 13 bases in between. The DNA of the CDR3 is TGTGCCAGCAGTGAATTCGTGGGGGAGGGCACAGATACGCAGTATTTT. It codes for CASSEFVGEGTDTQYF.